This T cell receptor beta chain was recovered during a study of T cell repertoires in ileal Crohn's disease (dated by TCRdb to between 2018 and 2020). Looking at the study overall: The median duration of disease was 7.9 years, and at the time of surgery approximately 33% of patients were active smokers. All patients had surgery for a complication: stricturing disease in about 60% and penetrating disease in roughly 39%. Postoperative therapy was given to about half of the patients, with thiopurines administered to approximately twelve patients and anti-TNF agents administered to 20 or so patients. Biopsies taken from the proximal margin of the surgical specimen were designated as MI samples. Around 500 nanograms of biopsy DNA per sample were submitted for commercial TCRB immunosequencing. The TCR repertoire was analysed in over 50 patients with Crohn's disease drawn from a prospective multicentre cohort. The study was conducted in parallel with a multicentre cohort that was designed to identify predictors of early endoscopic recurrence following ileocolonic resection. A Rutgeerts score higher than i0 was the definition used for endoscopic postoperative recurrence. A total of some 170 mucosal samples from 57 patients were sequenced, with samples obtained at several locations on the surgical specimen and at postoperative endoscopy. The paper as a whole reports these results and caveats: Sorted CD8 T cells carried more high-frequency clones than CD4 T cells, suggesting mucosal expansions were mainly CD8. A significantly higher proportion of clonal expansions was observed in active smokers at surgery than in non-smokers (25.9% vs 17.9%, p=0.02). Endoscopic recurrence was linked to a higher percentage of high-frequency clones at surgery, and recurrence occurred in every patient whose clonality exceeded 26.8% (18/57). Only a subgroup of patients, of unstated size, had their mucosal CD4 and CD8 T cells sorted and sequenced.

For this clone: Its antigen remains unidentified. No qualities accompany the bases; no much larger clone lies one base away.

CDR1 and CDR2 were assigned from the germline V gene as SGHVS and FQNEAQ. The CDR3 measures 16 amino acids from cysteine to phenylalanine. This entry keeps only the CDR3 DNA: 48 bases, framed from base 1. The V and J ends are trimmed by 4 bases and 0 bases, leaving 15 bases between them. Receptor libraries were prepared by the immunoSEQ multiplex PCR assay. Adaptive Biotechnology amplified CDR3 regions from genomic DNA with a two-step multiplex PCR that controlled for amplification bias. The first PCR used primers for every V and J gene segment; the second PCR added barcodes and Illumina adapters. An Illumina instrument was used to sequence the CDR3 libraries. The authors' pipeline ran thus. Analysis combined the vendor-provided pipelines with custom analysis of raw data in R/Bioconductor under R version 3.3.0. Clonality, ranging from 0 to 1, was calculated as the inverse of the normalised Shannon entropy of all productive clones. High-frequency clones were defined as the repertoire share of the top 100 clones, retaining only clones passing a 95% confidence test. Repertoire diversity was measured with the Simpson index, and overlap between samples was measured with the Morisita-Horn index. TCRdb provides this immuneACCESS table in a form limited to in-frame rearrangements. Some clones are lacking; in checked studies, under half of them reflect an unresolved V gene, and why the rest are absent is not known. Clone size and the V and J calls come from that table; the DNA yielded D and trimming. This sample has roughly 7,000 clones in its table, and around 80% of those were observed once. Roughly 30% of the sample comes from the top ten.

The time point tag for this specimen amounts to: proximal margin of the surgical specimen (macroscopically non-inflamed). To be eligible, patients had to be adults with ileal or ileocolonic Crohn's disease and an indication for ileocolonic resection. Whole ileal mucosal biopsies were kept frozen at -80 degrees C prior to DNA extraction. A TRizol-based method was used to extract genomic DNA from the frozen whole biopsies, and the DNA was quantified with a NanoDrop 2000 spectrophotometer. The receptor's source is an adult with Crohn's disease. The chain joins TRBV7-8 to TRBJ2-5; perhaps TRBD2 is the D gene, with 6 bases matching. Sequenced input: ileal tissue. The CDR3 region reads CASSSQVRGYQETQYF. In nucleotide form, the sequence is TGTGCCAGCAGCTCCCAGGTGCGGGGCTACCAAGAGACCCAGTACTTC.